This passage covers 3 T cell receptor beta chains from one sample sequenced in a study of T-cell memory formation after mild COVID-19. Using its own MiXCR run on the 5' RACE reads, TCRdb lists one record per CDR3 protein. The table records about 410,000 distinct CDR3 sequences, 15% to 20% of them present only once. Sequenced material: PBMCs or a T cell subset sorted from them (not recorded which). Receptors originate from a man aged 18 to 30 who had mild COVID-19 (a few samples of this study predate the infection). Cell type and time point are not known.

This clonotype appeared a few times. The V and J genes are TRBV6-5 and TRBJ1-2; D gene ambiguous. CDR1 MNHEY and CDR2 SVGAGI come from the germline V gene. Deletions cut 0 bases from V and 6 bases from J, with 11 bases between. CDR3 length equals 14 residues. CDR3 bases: TGTGCCAGCAGTTACTCGAGGAAGGCGGATGGCTACACCTTC. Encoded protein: CASSYSRKADGYTF.

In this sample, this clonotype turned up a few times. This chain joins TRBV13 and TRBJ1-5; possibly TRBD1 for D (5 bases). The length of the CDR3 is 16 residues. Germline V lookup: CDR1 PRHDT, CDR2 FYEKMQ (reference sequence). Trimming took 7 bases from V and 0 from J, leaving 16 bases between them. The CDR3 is CASTRGGRHSNQPQHF. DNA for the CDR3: TGTGCCAGCACACGGGGGGGTCGTCATAGCAATCAGCCCCAGCATTTT.

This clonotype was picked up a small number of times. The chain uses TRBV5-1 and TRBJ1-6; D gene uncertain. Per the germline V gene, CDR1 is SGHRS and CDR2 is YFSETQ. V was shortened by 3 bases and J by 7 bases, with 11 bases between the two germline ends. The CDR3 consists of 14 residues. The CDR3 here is CASSSPAPNSPLHF. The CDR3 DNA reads TGCGCCAGCAGCTCCCCGGCTCCAAATTCACCCCTCCACTTT.